This T cell receptor (beta chain) came from a study of blood T cells in healthy people across ages. Notes on the study in general: Because donor CMV status was unknown, expanded clonotype changes were possibly confounded. More naive CD4+ cells and higher diversity were found in long-lived than in aged donors.

No fewer than 6 million PBMCs went into each sample. This clonotype has only a few counts. Antigen unknown. Germline CDR1 reads KGHDR; CDR2 reads SFDVKD. This CDR3 is 14 amino acids long. The authors ran a second PCR of roughly 6 to 12 cycles using a sample-barcoded 5' primer and a J-beta primer mix. With 12 random nucleotides, a template-switch adaptor tagged each individual cDNA molecule. TCRdb itself ran the 5' RACE reads through MiXCR, one entry per CDR3 protein. The table records just under 750,000 distinct CDR3 sequences, 20% to 25% of them present only once. This receptor was taken from a man in his 70s in good health. This chain links TRBV24-1 with TRBJ2-5, with a tentative D call TRBD1 (5 bases). The assigned J gene may be wrong: the sequence end matches TRBJ2-1 better. The sequenced material came from blood. CDR3 in amino acids: CATSDLRAGNEQFF. CDR3 bases: TGTGCCACCAGTGACCTCCGGGCAGGGAATGAGCAGTTCTTC.